This T cell receptor beta chain was sequenced in a study of memory CD4+ T cells and cytomegalovirus serostatus. J was trimmed by 8 bases and V by 0 bases; bases with no gene match: 7. CDR3 length: 15 residues. Per germline, CDR1 SGHRS and CDR2 YFSETQ. The sort gate was single viable CD3+CD4+CD8-CD45RO+ cells for memory CD4+ T cells. CMV serostatus came from serum IgG against pp150, pp28, p38, p52. The data were produced by immunoSEQ multiplex PCR, yet TCRdb's version contains in-frame clones alone and is incomplete. Found here are about 80,000 clones, about 85% of them singletons; the top ten hold roughly 0.8%.

The clonotype comes from an adult in good health and CMV-seronegative. The specimen was memory CD4+ T cells from blood. The chain links TRBV5-1 to TRBJ1-4; 7 bases are a match to TRBD1. The CDR3 DNA reads as TGCGCCAGCAGCTTGGAGCAGGGGGTAGGGGAAAAACTGTTTTTT. It yields the protein CASSLEQGVGEKLFF.